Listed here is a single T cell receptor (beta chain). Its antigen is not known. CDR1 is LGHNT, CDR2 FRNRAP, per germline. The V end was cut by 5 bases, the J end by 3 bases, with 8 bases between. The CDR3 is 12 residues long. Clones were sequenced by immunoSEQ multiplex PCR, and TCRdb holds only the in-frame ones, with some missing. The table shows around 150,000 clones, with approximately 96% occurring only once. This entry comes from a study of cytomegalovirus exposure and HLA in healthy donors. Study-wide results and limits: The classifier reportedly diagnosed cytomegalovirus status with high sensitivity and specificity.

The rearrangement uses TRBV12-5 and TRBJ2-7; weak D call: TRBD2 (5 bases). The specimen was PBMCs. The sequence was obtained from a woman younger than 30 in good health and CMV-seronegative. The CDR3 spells CASGQTSYEQYF. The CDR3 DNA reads TGTGCTAGTGGTCAAACTAGCTACGAGCAGTACTTC.